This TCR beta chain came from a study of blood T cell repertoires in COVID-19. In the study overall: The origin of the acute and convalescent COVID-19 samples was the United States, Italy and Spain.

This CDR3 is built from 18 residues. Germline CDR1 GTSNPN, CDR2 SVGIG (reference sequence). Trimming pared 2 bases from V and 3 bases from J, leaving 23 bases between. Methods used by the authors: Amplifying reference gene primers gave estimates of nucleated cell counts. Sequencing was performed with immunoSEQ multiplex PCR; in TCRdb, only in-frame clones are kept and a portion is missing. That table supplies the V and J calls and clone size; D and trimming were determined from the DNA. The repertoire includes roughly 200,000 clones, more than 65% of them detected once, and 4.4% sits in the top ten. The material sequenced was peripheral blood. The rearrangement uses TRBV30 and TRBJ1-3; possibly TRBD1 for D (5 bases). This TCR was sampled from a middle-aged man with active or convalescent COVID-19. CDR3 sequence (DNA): TGTGCCTGGAGTTACACTAGCGGGGACTTGTTGGGTGGAAACACCATATATTTT. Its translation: CAWSYTSGDLLGGNTIYF.